These T cell receptor beta chains were read from a single sample in a study of cytomegalovirus exposure and HLA in healthy donors. Profiling relied on immunoSEQ multiplex PCR, and the TCRdb table lists in-frame clones only, not all of them. The sample carries roughly 250,000 clones, approximately 83% recorded once. What was sequenced was PBMCs. The receptor set was obtained from a woman aged 25 to 39 in good health and CMV-seropositive. The CDR3 runs from the conserved cysteine through the conserved F or W.

TRBJ1-2	TRBV29-1	CSHLAPSRGPLGYTF
TRBJ2-7	TRBV15	CATSRGTAATYEQYF
TRBJ2-5	TRBV27	CASSSVAAGWETQYF
TRBJ2-1	TRBV30	CAWSKRESSGEQFF
TRBJ2-1	TRBV4-1	CASSLSGSPYNEQFF
TRBJ1-5	TRBV9	CASSLRAGPNQPQHF
TRBJ2-7	TRBV5-6	CASSLTVPPLDEQYF
TRBJ2-5	TRBV28	CASSLRDRGHETQYF
TRBJ2-7	TRBV5-1	CASSRLLLAASGEQYF
TRBJ1-5	TRBV6-5	CASSPGGSNQPQHF
TRBJ2-1	TRBV5-1	CASSKTGSNEQFF
TRBJ2-5	TRBV5-1	CASRGLGQGRGETQYF
TRBJ2-3	TRBV7-3	CASSLLPGADTQYF
TRBJ2-7	TRBV6-1	CASSGTGRSSYEQYF
TRBJ1-3	TRBV5-1	CASSLGGSGNTIYF
TRBJ2-1	TRBV11-2	CASSSGLGEQFF
TRBJ2-7	TRBV5-1	CASGQGAPYEQYF
TRBJ2-7	TRBV4-2	CASSQEWGGLAGVSEQYF
TRBJ2-3	TRBV11-2	CASSLSGGWDTQYF
TRBJ1-1	TRBV5-4	CASSGSGHANTEAFF
TRBJ1-1	TRBV30	CAWDSHPLNTEAFF
TRBJ1-1	TRBV19	CASSKTGGGSRGTEAFF
TRBJ1-1	TRBV7-8	CASSLDRGSDTEAFF
TRBJ2-7	TRBV11-2	CASSWTRDSSYEQYF
TRBJ2-1	TRBV28	CASSLAGFENEQFF
TRBJ2-3	TRBV30	CAWSGDTDTQYF
TRBJ1-3	TRBV9	CASSAGQPGNTIYF
TRBJ1-2	TRBV10-2	CASSEDSKYGYTF
TRBJ2-5	TRBV7-3	CASSLGGSGETQYF
TRBJ2-7	TRBV10-3	CAINNSDRFDEQYF
TRBJ1-1	TRBV7-8	CASTVIGGNTEAFF
TRBJ2-5	TRBV4-2	CASSRGLAGGQETQYF
TRBJ1-1	TRBV6-5	CASSPLKNTEAFF
TRBJ1-2	TRBV11-2	CASSLDQVRADYGYTF
TRBJ1-1	TRBV12-5	CASVGEDGGRGTEAFF
TRBJ1-5	TRBV5-5	CASSLAGNQPQHF
TRBJ2-1	TRBV6-1	CASSNVAGGNEQFF
TRBJ1-1	TRBV7-9	CASSLRRGLNTEAFF
TRBJ2-1	TRBV5-1	CASSPLTSGNEQFF
TRBJ1-1	TRBV2	CASSGVTANTEAFF
TRBJ1-5	TRBV27	CASSLLGQGGGRAQHF
TRBJ2-3	TRBV7-2	CASRLGLAGTDTQYF
TRBJ1-2	TRBV5-1	CASSLDRGGNGYTF
TRBJ1-1	TRBV27	CASEGEPPMYTEAFF
TRBJ2-7	TRBV9	CASSPGTSASYEQYF
TRBJ1-2	TRBV19	CASSEGTFRSYGYTF
TRBJ2-1	TRBV5-1	CASSLVPPAGLLEQFF
TRBJ2-5	TRBV6-6	CASSYSSGQETQYF
TRBJ1-1	TRBV12-5	CASSYSPSGDMRLDTEAFF
TRBJ1-1	TRBV7-2	CASSLISGLWTEAFF
TRBJ2-4	TRBV29-1	CSVMGPVDIQYF
TRBJ1-2	TRBV7-8	CASSPDRPYGYTF
TRBJ1-2	TRBV10-3	CAIKGTDSLYGYTF
TRBJ1-5	TRBV27	CASSLYSSNQPQHF
TRBJ1-5	TRBV27	CASSLGLSNQPQHF
TRBJ1-2	TRBV7-3	CASSSGTGGGYTF
TRBJ2-3	TRBV30	CAWETSGRSDTQYF
TRBJ2-7	TRBV10-1	CASSESSGSYEQYF
TRBJ1-4	TRBV28	CASSSTLPGQGREKLFF